These 5 T cell receptor beta chains originate from one sample sequenced in a study of spatial heterogeneity in lung cancer. TCRdb redid the calling of the 5' RACE reads with MiXCR, one entry per CDR3 protein. The repertoire holds over 13,000 distinct CDR3 sequences, with 3.6% as singletons. The time point here: sample taken at primary tumor resection. The sample in question was normal lung tissue next to the tumor, obtained at surgery. The origin of the receptors is a male donor with early-stage non-small cell lung cancer.

This clonotype was recorded many times. Being off target in a library aimed at alpha chains, this beta chain has a size of little meaning. The chain carries TRBV7-2 and TRBJ2-1; 11 bases match TRBD2. V was clipped by 6 bases and J by 9 bases; unmatched bases: 16. The CDR3 is 17 residues long. The V gene's germline CDR1 is SGHTA and CDR2 FQGNSA. The DNA of the CDR3 is TGTGCCAGCAGTTGGGGGACTAGCGGTAGCACCCGCGGTGAGCAGTTCTTC. Its protein is CASSWGTSGSTRGEQFF.

This clonotype came up many times. A library made for alpha chains picked up this beta chain off target, so its size means little. J is TRBJ2-7 and V is TRBV7-9; D is undetermined. This CDR3 region has 14 residues. V lost 7 bases and J 2 bases, leaving 15 bases between the germline ends. The germline CDR1 and CDR2 sequences are SEHNR and FQNEAQ (reference sequence). The CDR3 coding sequence is TGTGCCAGCACGAGGAGTTACAATGCCTACGAGCAGTACTTC. This sequence encodes CASTRSYNAYEQYF.

This clonotype was counted ten times or more. A library made for alpha chains picked up this beta chain off target, so its size means little. V usage is TRBV3-1 and J usage is TRBJ2-1, with D maybe TRBD2 (5 bases). The ends were cut back, 0 bases at V and 6 bases at J, with 9 bases in the middle. Per the germline V gene, CDR1 is LGHDT and CDR2 is YNNKEL (reference sequence). The CDR3 totals 14 residues. CDR3 nucleotides: TGTGCCAGCAGCCAAGATGCGGGTGTCAATGAGCAGTTCTTC. Residues: CASSQDAGVNEQFF.

This clonotype was found many times. Found in a library prepared for alpha chains, this beta chain is an off-target read, and its abundance has little meaning. The chain employs TRBV7-2 and TRBJ2-5, with a weak D call TRBD1 (6 bases). V was clipped by 5 bases and J by 4 bases, with 20 bases between them. Germline V gene data show CDR1 as SGHTA and CDR2 as FQGNSA. The CDR3 extends over 16 amino acids. In DNA, the CDR3 is TGTGCCAGCAGCCTCCACCGCACAGGGCAGGGAGAGACCCAGTACTTC. It encodes CASSLHRTGQGETQYF. The whole variable domain, filled in from reference TRBV7-2 and TRBJ2-5, reads GAGVSQSPSNKVTEKGKDVELRCDPISGHTALYWYRQSLGQGLEFLIYFQGNSAPDKSGLPSDRFSAERTGGSVSTLTIQRTQQEDSAVYLCASSLHRTGQGETQYFGPGTRLLVL.

This clonotype was seen ten or more times. Little can be read into the size of this beta chain, an off-target read in a library designed for alpha chains. V is TRBV29-1 and J is TRBJ2-5; D is uncertain. CDR1 and CDR2 (germline): SQVTM, ANQGSEA. The CDR3 covers 12 residues. V shed 6 bases and J shed 2 bases, with 10 bases lying between them. The CDR3 region is CSVKVSQETQYF. CDR3 bases: TGCAGCGTAAAAGTATCTCAAGAGACCCAGTACTTC.